The following is a T cell receptor beta chain sequence with its context. This specimen comes from a study of blood T cell repertoires in COVID-19. For the study at large: Both acute and convalescent COVID-19 samples were obtained from the United States, Italy and Spain. The cDNA or gDNA used as material had been derived from T cells, B-cell-depleted T cells, or PBMCs.

This CDR3 has 13 residues. V gave up 4 bases and J gave up 3 bases, with 9 bases separating them. Original data processing: Reference gene primers were amplified, and this amplification served to estimate nucleated cell counts. The protocol was immunoSEQ multiplex PCR, while the TCRdb copy is restricted to in-frame clones and leaves out a portion. Clonal size and the V and J genes are those of that table, whereas D and trimming came from the DNA. The table records nearly 90,000 clones, roughly 91% of them present only once. The rearrangement uses TRBV12-3 or TRBV12-4 and TRBJ1-2; TRBD1 might be the D (5 bases). Sequencing used peripheral blood. The TCR originated in a man younger than 30 with COVID-19, enrolled during active disease. CDR3 in amino acids: CASSSGIYYGYTF. CDR3 DNA sequence: TGTGCCAGCAGTTCAGGGATCTACTATGGCTACACCTTC.